Listed here are 10 T cell receptor beta chains from one sample, sequenced in a study of vaccination effects on CD4 cells after COVID-19. Their antigens are not known. Peptide-pool stimulation followed by sequencing identified expanded antigen-specific CD4+ clonotypes in the ViraFEST assay. Scientists isolated CD4+ T cells after a roughly 9-day culture period ended. Vaccinated participants had no history of SARS-CoV-2 infection and tested negative for nucleocapsid antibodies. Using immunoSEQ multiplex PCR, the repertoire was profiled, and TCRdb retains in-frame clones only, with some absent. This sample yields about 41,000 clones, of which 70% to 85% are seen a single time; 2.9% belongs to the top ten. The material sequenced was CD4+ T cells from PBMCs cultured with HCoV-NL63 spike peptides, taken before COVID-19 vaccination. These receptor sequences come from a human donor who received a COVID-19 vaccine.

This clone was recorded only once. The chain carries TRBV5-5 and TRBJ2-2, with a tentative D call TRBD2 (7 bases). V dropped 4 bases and J dropped 9 bases, with 19 bases sitting between them. The CDR3 loop spans 15 amino acids. In germline, CDR1 is SGHKS, CDR2 YYEKEE (reference sequence). CDR3 nucleotide sequence: TGTGCCAGCAGCCCCTCCCTGGGGGGGCCGAGGGAGCTGTTTTTT. It specifies CASSPSLGGPRELFF.

This chain links TRBV7-2 with TRBJ2-3, with 10 positions matching TRBD2. The CDR3 has 16 amino acids. With 5 bases clipped from V and 2 bases from J, the junction kept 7 bases outside the gene matches. Germline V gene data show CDR1 as SGHTA and CDR2 as FQGNSA. The CDR3 is CASSPLAGVTTDTQYF. In DNA form, the CDR3 reads TGTGCCAGCAGCCCCCTAGCGGGGGTGACCACAGATACGCAGTATTTT.

The chain links TRBV5-1 to TRBJ2-5; 9 bases agree with TRBD2. The germline V gene encodes CDR1 SGHRS and CDR2 YFSETQ. J lost 2 bases, V lost 4 bases, and 9 bases had no gene match. The CDR3 has 16 residues. The CDR3 is CASSPGGSGGQETQYF. The CDR3 DNA reads TGCGCCAGCAGCCCGGGGGGTAGCGGGGGACAAGAGACCCAGTACTTC.

The rearrangement links TRBV6-4 to TRBJ2-4, with D possibly matching TRBD1 (5 bases). Germline-derived CDR1 and CDR2 are MRHNA and SNTAGT. The CDR3 sequence is 15 residues long. The V end lost 3 bases, the J end lost 0 bases, and 9 bases lay between the germline ends. CDR3 loop: CASSEQEIAKNIQYF. CDR3 in DNA: TGTGCCAGCAGTGAACAGGAGATAGCCAAAAACATTCAGTACTTC.

This clone occurred a few times. The V call is TRBV11-2, the J call TRBJ1-3; D remains unclear. The CDR3 totals 15 residues. Germline V gives CDR1 SGHAT, CDR2 FQNNGV. V dropped 7 bases and J dropped 0 bases, with 13 bases sitting between them. The CDR3 spells CASTWRRSSGNTIYF. In nucleotides, the CDR3 is TGTGCCAGCACTTGGAGGCGATCCTCTGGAAACACCATATATTTT.

The table lists this clone with a few counts. The V gene is TRBV19, the J gene TRBJ1-1; a weak D match, TRBD1 (5 bases). With 1 base removed from V and 3 bases from J, the gap between germline ends came to 9 bases. Germline CDR1 reads LNHDA; CDR2 reads SQIVND (reference sequence). This CDR3 comprises 14 residues. CDR3 amino acids: CASSIAGGDTEAFF. The CDR3 DNA sequence: TGTGCCAGTAGTATAGCCGGGGGGGACACTGAAGCTTTCTTT.

The CDR3 is CASSLLGDSNQPQHF. In nucleotides, the CDR3 is TGTGCCAGCAGCCTCCTCGGGGATAGCAATCAGCCCCAGCATTTT. The rearrangement links TRBV9 to TRBJ1-5; D gene ambiguous. V lost 4 bases and J lost 0, with 11 bases in between. CDR1 and CDR2 (germline): SGDLS, YYNGEE. This CDR3 region has 15 residues.

The chain combines TRBV7-8 with TRBJ1-5; no firm D call. The CDR3 is 16 residues long. From germline, CDR1 is SGHVS and CDR2 FQNEAQ. Trimming cost V 7 bases and J 2 bases, with 18 bases left between them. As DNA, the CDR3 is TGTGCCAGCACCCCCCTTTCCGGGTCGGGCAATCAGCCCCAGCATTTT. Translated: CASTPLSGSGNQPQHF.

This CDR3 reads CASSSLSTGLAPLHF. CDR3 sequence (DNA): TGTGCCAGCAGCTCCCTCTCGACAGGGCTGGCACCCCTCCACTTT. The rearrangement links TRBV7-2 to TRBJ1-6, with 7 bases aligning to TRBD1. Germline CDR1 SGHTA, CDR2 FQGNSA. The CDR3 contains 15 residues. V shed 4 bases and J 11 bases; nucleotides not matched to a gene: 11.

This clone was counted once. In DNA, the CDR3 is TGCGCCACGACCTCCCCGGAAGCCTACAATGAGCAGTTCTTC. Translation gives CATTSPEAYNEQFF. This chain uses TRBV5-1 with TRBJ2-1; D remains ambiguous. CDR1 is SGHRS and CDR2 is YFSETQ in the germline V gene. The CDR3 consists of 14 residues. V dropped 9 bases and J dropped 2 bases, with 15 bases sitting between them.